The clone carrying this TCR beta chain was recorded once. Specified treatment: oral pan-JAK inhibitor, 5-10 mg twice daily. These data come from a study of CD8+ T cells in alopecia areata. Overall study: Scalp area affected, as a percentage, set the severity score of treated patients.

Following extraction, RNA underwent reverse transcription to cDNA, which served as the sequencing template. Sequenced by immunoSEQ multiplex PCR; TCRdb stores in-frame clones only, minus some. Found here are over 150,000 clones, around three fifths of them singletons; the top ten hold 10% to 15%. There are 18 residues in the CDR3. Germline trimming cut 0 bases from V and 1 base from J; bases unmatched to any gene: 6. Looked up from germline, CDR1 is KGHSH and CDR2 is LQKENI. Material: CD8+ T cells sorted from blood, obtained at week 24, from a patient treated with tofacitinib. This TCR derives from a human donor with alopecia areata. This rearrangement joins TRBV18 to TRBJ1-1; TRBD1 aligns across 12 bases. The CDR3 region is CASSPPWDRGLGNTEAFF. The CDR3 DNA follows: TGTGCCAGCTCACCACCGTGGGACAGGGGGCTTGGGAACACTGAAGCTTTCTTT.